This entry lists 29 T cell receptor beta chains sequenced from one sample in a study of shared clonotypes between healthy human individuals. Profiling relied on immunoSEQ multiplex PCR, and the TCRdb table lists in-frame clones only, not all of them. This table has some 490,000 clones, 81% appearing once. The sequenced material came from PBMCs. These receptors came from a woman aged 40 to 55 in good health. Some clones in this sample may be carry-over from other donors' samples.

This clone occurred a few times. The V call is TRBV18, the J call TRBJ2-3, with D possibly matching TRBD2 (6 bases). Germline V gene data show CDR1 as KGHSH and CDR2 as LQKENI. The CDR3 loop spans 13 amino acids. Trimming pared 2 bases from V and 3 bases from J, leaving 6 bases between. This chain's CDR3 is CASSPGRTDTQYF. CDR3 DNA sequence: TGTGCCAGCTCACCAGGGAGGACAGATACGCAGTATTTT.

The chain couples TRBV6-5 to TRBJ2-7, with D hard to call. This CDR3 is 14 amino acids long. The ends were cut back, 2 bases at V and 4 bases at J, with 12 bases in the middle. CDR1 and CDR2 from the germline V gene are MNHEY and SVGAGI. The DNA of the CDR3 is TGTGCCAGCAGTTACGCGGCGGTTCCGTACGAGCAGTACTTC. Translation: CASSYAAVPYEQYF.

Notes on this clone: This likely came from a read error, as a far larger clone is one base away. Other DNA sequences of this sample code for an identical CDR3. The gene calls are TRBV6-5 and TRBJ1-1, with D tentatively TRBD1 (6 bases). Germline V lookup: CDR1 MNHEY, CDR2 SVGAGI. This CDR3 is built from 14 residues. V dropped 7 bases and J dropped 8 bases, with 20 bases sitting between them. CDR3 bases: TGTGCCAGCACCTCGAGGGGGACGGCGACCGAAGCTTTCTTT. Translated, it gives CASTSRGTATEAFF.

The CDR3 DNA is TGTGCCAGCAGCCGCGAGCGGCGGGGAGACAATGAGCAGTTCTTC. It translates to CASSRERRGDNEQFF. This chain uses TRBV7-2 with TRBJ2-1; the D gene is possibly TRBD2 (6 bases). Germline loops: CDR1 SGHTA, CDR2 FQGNSA. The V end lost 5 bases, the J end lost 5 bases, and 16 bases lay between the germline ends. This CDR3 region has 15 residues.

In DNA form, the CDR3 reads TGTGCCAGCAGTTTATCGTCCGGGCCAAGGGCTGCTCAGCCCCAGCATTTT. It encodes CASSLSSGPRAAQPQHF. This chain connects TRBV27 to TRBJ1-5, with D unclear. The V end was cut by 0 bases, the J end by 6 bases, with 18 bases between. In germline, CDR1 is MNHEY, CDR2 SMNVEV (reference sequence). This CDR3 is built from 17 residues.

The J gene is TRBJ1-2, the V gene TRBV28; TRBD1 is a possible D gene (6 bases). The germline gives CDR1 MDHEN, CDR2 SYDVKM. V lost 1 base to trimming and J lost 7 bases, with 10 bases between them. The CDR3 is made up of 13 amino acids. CDR3 protein: CASSLSGASGYTF. Written as DNA, the CDR3 is TGTGCCAGCAGTTTATCGGGGGCGTCTGGCTACACCTTC.

This clone appeared once. This chain connects TRBV29-1 to TRBJ2-2; D is possibly TRBD2 (7 bases). There are 15 residues in the CDR3. Germline lookup yields CDR1 SQVTM and CDR2 ANQGSEA. Trimming removed 7 bases from V and 7 bases from J, with 22 bases in between. CDR3 DNA: TGCAGCGCCGAGAGGGGGAGGGCCCTGGGCGGGGAGCTGTTTTTT. It specifies CSAERGRALGGELFF.

This chain uses TRBV9 with TRBJ2-7, with D hard to call. The V gene's germline CDR1 is SGDLS and CDR2 YYNGEE. Trimming left V 1 base short and J 2 bases short, with 4 bases between. The CDR3 sequence is 12 residues long. DNA for the CDR3: TGTGCCAGCAGCGTAACCCCCTACGAGCAGTACTTC. Protein product: CASSVTPYEQYF.

This sequence joins TRBV5-1 and TRBJ1-1; D possibly corresponds to TRBD1 (6 bases). Germline V gene lookup returns CDR1 SGHRS and CDR2 YFSETQ. V dropped 4 bases and J dropped 2 bases, with 12 bases sitting between them. The CDR3 totals 14 residues. This chain's CDR3 is CASSPWTENTEAFF. The CDR3 DNA is TGCGCCAGCAGCCCCTGGACAGAAAACACTGAAGCTTTCTTT.

CDR3 nucleotide sequence: TGTGCCACCAGCAGAGATGGGGTGAAGAATGAGCAGTTCTTC. This sequence encodes CATSRDGVKNEQFF. The chain uses TRBV15 and TRBJ2-1; D ambiguous. V lost 0 bases and J 7 bases, leaving 10 bases between the germline ends. There are 14 residues in the CDR3. Germline values: CDR1 LNHNV, CDR2 YYDKDF (reference sequence).

The sample holds one count of this clone. This chain joins TRBV30 and TRBJ2-2; the D is unclear. The length of the CDR3 is 13 residues. Per germline, CDR1 GTSNPN and CDR2 SVGIG (reference sequence). Trimming took 2 bases from V and 4 from J, leaving 8 bases between them. The CDR3 coding sequence is TGTGCCTGGAGTATCTTAGGCACCGGGGAGCTGTTTTTT. Protein sequence: CAWSILGTGELFF.

The chain recombines TRBV29-1 with TRBJ2-5; D gene uncertain. Per the germline V gene, CDR1 is SQVTM and CDR2 is ANQGSEA. There are 15 residues in the CDR3. Trimming stripped 1 base from V and 3 bases from J, with 15 bases between. CDR3 in amino acids: CSVEVAAGKEETQYF. The CDR3 nucleotides read TGCAGCGTTGAAGTGGCGGCAGGTAAAGAAGAGACCCAGTACTTC.

DNA of the CDR3: TGTGCCAGCAGCGCCGGGGACAGGGGGTCCTACGAGCAGTACTTC. Translated: CASSAGDRGSYEQYF. The chain uses TRBV25-1 and TRBJ2-7, with TRBD1 identical over 11 bases. The CDR3 runs 15 residues. Germline CDR1 reads MGHDK; CDR2 reads SYGVNS. J was trimmed by 1 base and V by 6 bases; bases with no gene match: 5.

In regard to this clone: The sample holds other DNA sequences that translate to the same CDR3. The J gene is TRBJ2-2, the V gene TRBV5-1; TRBD1 is a possible D gene (6 bases). The ends were cut back, 3 bases at V and 4 bases at J, with 10 bases in the middle. The CDR3 totals 14 residues. CDR1 and CDR2 (germline): SGHRS, YFSETQ. Here the CDR3 reads CASSSGQPTGELFF. The CDR3, as DNA: TGCGCCAGCAGCTCCGGACAGCCCACCGGGGAGCTGTTTTTT.

This rearrangement joins TRBV1 to TRBJ2-4; no check of the table's D call, TRBD2, against the DNA was made. TRBV1 is flagged as a pseudogene. The CDR3 is 19 amino acids. The CDR3 sequence: CTSSQDGQLGREGENIQYF. CDR3 nucleotide sequence: TGCACCAGCAGCCAAGATGGCCAATTGGGGCGGGAGGGCGAAAACATTCAGTACTTC.

The chain couples TRBV5-1 to TRBJ2-1; 7 nucleotides agree with TRBD1. The CDR3 has 14 amino acids. Per germline, CDR1 SGHRS and CDR2 YFSETQ. The V and J ends lost 4 bases and 6 bases, in that order; junction bases with no gene match: 7. The CDR3 coding sequence is TGCGCCAGCAGCATCGGGACAGATTCCAATGAGCAGTTCTTC. The encoded protein is CASSIGTDSNEQFF. The full variable domain, its missing parts supplied by reference TRBV5-1 and TRBJ2-1, is KAGVTQTPRYLIKTRGQQVTLSCSPISGHRSVSWYQQTPGQGLQFLFEYFSETQRNKGNFPGRFSGRQFSNSRSEMNVSTLELGDSALYLCASSIGTDSNEQFFGPGTRLTVL.

Here the CDR3 DNA reads TGTGCCTGGAGTGTAATAGGCTATGGCTACACCTTC. It is translated as CAWSVIGYGYTF. This sequence joins TRBV30 and TRBJ1-2, with D hard to call. Germline assignment: CDR1 GTSNPN and CDR2 SVGIG (reference sequence). Between the trimmed V and J ends, which lost 0 bases and 4 bases, there was a span of 6 bases. The CDR3 is 12 amino acids.

This rearrangement joins TRBV4-1 to TRBJ2-5; TRBD1 matches 8 bases. Gene TRBJ2-7 matches the end of the DNA better, so the J call may be wrong. The CDR3 loop spans 16 amino acids. Germline assignment: CDR1 MGHRA and CDR2 YSYEKL. The CDR3 loop is CASSQAGQAGSYEQYF. CDR3 coding DNA: TGCGCCAGCAGCCAAGCGGGACAGGCGGGCTCCTACGAGCAGTACTTC.

The chain uses TRBV5-1 and TRBJ2-1; 7 bases match TRBD2. After removal of 6 bases from V and 6 bases from J, the junction contained 12 bases not matched to a gene. CDR1 is SGHRS and CDR2 is YFSETQ in the germline V gene. The CDR3 contains 15 residues. The CDR3 is CASTSPGLVGNEQFF. The CDR3 bases are TGCGCCAGCACCTCTCCCGGACTAGTTGGCAATGAGCAGTTCTTC.

This chain connects TRBV28 to TRBJ2-7, with 9 positions matching TRBD2. Germline V lookup: CDR1 MDHEN, CDR2 SYDVKM. The CDR3 runs 18 residues. Trimming removed 3 bases from V and 0 bases from J; junction bases left unmatched: 12. The CDR3 coding sequence is TGTGCCAGCAGTTTGTCTTGGGCTAGCGGGACTATCTCCTACGAGCAGTACTTC. It codes for CASSLSWASGTISYEQYF. Together with reference TRBV28 and TRBJ2-7, the CDR3 gives the full variable domain: DVKVTQSSRYLVKRTGEKVFLECVQDMDHENMFWYRQDPGLGLRLIYFSYDVKMKEKGDIPEGYSVSREKKERFSLILESASTNQTSMYLCASSLSWASGTISYEQYFGPGTRLTVT.

This chain joins TRBV28 and TRBJ1-2; D uncertain. This CDR3 region has 12 residues. Trimming removed 5 bases from V and 5 bases from J, with 9 bases in between. Germline V lookup: CDR1 MDHEN, CDR2 SYDVKM. Written as DNA, the CDR3 is TGTGCCAGCAGTGGGCAGGTTTATGGCTACACCTTC. Encoded protein: CASSGQVYGYTF.

The chain employs TRBV15 and TRBJ2-3; D is undetermined. The CDR3 contains 14 residues. Germline-derived CDR1 and CDR2 are LNHNV and YYDKDF (reference sequence). V was pared by 0 bases and J by 3 bases, with 7 bases between. The CDR3 loop reads CATSRDLQTDTQYF. The CDR3, as DNA: TGTGCCACCAGCAGAGATCTCCAGACAGATACGCAGTATTTT.

The V and J genes are TRBV5-1 and TRBJ2-5, with D possibly matching TRBD2 (6 bases). The CDR3 runs to 14 residues. Germline CDR1 and CDR2: SGHRS and YFSETQ. V was cut by 2 bases and J by 5 bases, with 13 bases left in between. CDR3 residues: CASSFGRDGETQYF. CDR3 in DNA: TGCGCCAGCAGCTTTGGGCGGGATGGGGAGACCCAGTACTTC.

This clone was found once. V usage is TRBV7-8 and J usage is TRBJ2-7; no clear D gene. The V gene lost 6 bases and the J gene lost 7 bases, with 19 bases spanning the gap. The CDR3 totals 14 residues. Germline V gives CDR1 SGHVS, CDR2 FQNEAQ. DNA for the CDR3: TGTGCCAGCAGGACCGTGTGGCTTTCGGAGGAGCAGTACTTC. As protein: CASRTVWLSEEQYF. Using reference TRBV7-8 and TRBJ2-7 for the parts outside the CDR3, the full variable domain is GAGVSQSPRYKVAKRGQDVALRCDPISGHVSLFWYQQALGQGPEFLTYFQNEAQLDKSGLPSDRFFAERPEGSVSTLKIQRTQQEDSAVYLCASRTVWLSEEQYFGPGTRLTVT.

The chain joins TRBV27 to TRBJ2-7; possibly TRBD1 for D (6 bases). Trimming left V 6 bases short and J 0 bases short, with 9 bases between. The CDR3 is 13 residues long. From germline, CDR1 is MNHEY and CDR2 SMNVEV (reference sequence). The CDR3 loop reads CASRRTASYEQYF. In DNA form, the CDR3 reads TGTGCCAGCAGGAGGACAGCCTCCTACGAGCAGTACTTC.

This clone was counted many times. The chain is built from TRBV20-1 and TRBJ2-7; 8 bases fit TRBD2. The germline gives CDR1 DFQATT, CDR2 SNEGSKA (reference sequence). The junction had 0 bases not matched to a gene; V was cut back by 2 bases and J by 6 bases. There are 11 residues in the CDR3. CDR3 in amino acids: CSARLAGEQYF. The CDR3 bases are TGCAGTGCTAGACTAGCGGGCGAGCAGTACTTC.

J is TRBJ1-1 and V is TRBV27, with D uncertain. Per the germline V gene, CDR1 is MNHEY and CDR2 is SMNVEV (reference sequence). Trimming stripped 4 bases from V and 7 bases from J, with 7 bases between. CDR3 length: 11 amino acids. The CDR3 region has the DNA TGTGCCAGCAGTTCCCGACATGAAGCTTTCTTT. Translation gives CASSSRHEAFF.

This chain uses TRBV6-6 with TRBJ2-5, with 7 positions matching TRBD1. Trimming took 6 bases from V and 4 from J; bases not matched to a gene: 8. Germline CDR1 reads MNHNY; CDR2 reads SVGAGI (reference sequence). The CDR3 length is 14 residues. CDR3 nucleotides: TGTGCCAGCAGCCTCCGGGACAGTTTAGAGACCCAGTACTTC. Protein: CASSLRDSLETQYF.

For this clone: A far larger clone is only one base removed, so a read error is likely. The chain has TRBV1 and TRBJ2-4. TRBV1 is given as a pseudogene. CDR3 size: 14 residues. The CDR3 DNA is TGCACCAGCAGCCAAGGCACCCCTCGGACCATTCAGTACTTC. Translated, it gives CTSSQGTPRTIQYF.